This is a list of T cell receptor beta chains from one sample in a study of fetal regulatory T cell absence and autoimmunity. TCRdb's table, derived via immunoSEQ multiplex PCR, lists solely in-frame clones and lacks some. The sample lists about 95,000 clones, more than 70% occurring once. Sample: pancreas tissue. Receptors were obtained from a male donor with IPEX syndrome. Each CDR3 is given with its conserved first and last residue.

V: TRBV27; J: TRBJ2-7; CDR3: CASSLASGREKQYF
V: TRBV5-1; J: TRBJ2-7; CDR3: CASSFSGKDEQYF
V: TRBV7-2; J: TRBJ2-7; CDR3: CASSFWLQGTYEQYF
V: TRBV5-4; J: TRBJ2-1; CDR3: CATQGGSYNEQFF
V: TRBV10-3; J: TRBJ1-1; CDR3: CAIRTGGTEAFF
V: TRBV5-6; J: TRBJ1-2; CDR3: CASSFTPGGVYGYTF
V: TRBV6-6; J: TRBJ1-5; CDR3: CASSYVRQGNQPQHF
V: TRBV5-4; J: TRBJ2-1; CDR3: CASSLKGLAGGSYNEQFF
V: TRBV7-9; J: TRBJ2-3; CDR3: CASSSGGPSPTNTQYF
V: TRBV5-1; J: TRBJ2-7; CDR3: CASSSGLAGSNEQYF
V: TRBV21-1; J: TRBJ2-7; CDR3: CASSKFRVYEQYF
V: TRBV7-9; J: TRBJ2-3; CDR3: CASSYNSDTQYF
V: TRBV29-1; J: TRBJ2-7; CDR3: CSVVQTGGISYEQYF
V: TRBV5-1; J: TRBJ2-7; CDR3: CASSLPSGRAELYEQYF
V: TRBV5-8; J: TRBJ2-2; CDR3: CASSLVPSGTPGELFF
V: TRBV5-6; J: TRBJ2-7; CDR3: CASSLFWTSGRRHEQYF
V: TRBV20-1; J: TRBJ1-1; CDR3: CSARDDFGAFF
V: TRBV11-2; J: TRBJ2-3; CDR3: CASSLGGDTQYF
V: TRBV7-9; J: TRBJ1-2; CDR3: CASSFTGANYGYTF
V: TRBV7-9; J: TRBJ1-2; CDR3: CASSSPIPYGYTF
V: TRBV6-6; J: TRBJ2-2; CDR3: CASSYDNTGELFF
V: TRBV4-3; J: TRBJ2-1; CDR3: CASSQGLAGGQFF
V: TRBV6-6; J: TRBJ2-3; CDR3: CASSYGTDTQYF
V: TRBV2; J: TRBJ2-1; CDR3: CASKVPKLSSYNEQFF
V: TRBV10-1; J: TRBJ1-2; CDR3: CASTMAGGDYGYTF
V: TRBV2; J: TRBJ2-3; CDR3: CASSATGTDSTDTQYF
V: TRBV7-6; J: TRBJ2-3; CDR3: CASSLAGVDTDTQYF
V: TRBV10-3; J: TRBJ1-3; CDR3: CAISPTWTGFSHSSGNTIYF
V: TRBV5-4; J: TRBJ2-1; CDR3: CASSAREATWINEQFF
V: TRBV5-1; J: NA; CDR3: CASSSYWTGTYEQYF